A selection of T cell receptor beta chains follows, all from one sample in a study of T cell repertoires in cytomegalovirus infection. Each CDR3 protein gets one entry after TCRdb re-called the reads with MiXCR. The sample lists 150,000 to 200,000 distinct CDR3 sequences; around 20% were seen once. Material for sequencing was PBMCs. Source of these receptors: a human donor in good health (CMV status not recorded). Some clones in this sample may be carry-over from other donors' samples. Both conserved end residues are part of each CDR3. A D gene is named only where the DNA matches it firmly. Rows may omit the clone size; those that give it use once, few, many or a size class.

.	.	TRBV6-6	TRBJ2-3	TGTGCCAGCAGTTCCCGTAGGTCGCGGGGCACAGATACGCAGTATTTT	CASSSRRSRGTDTQYF
TRBD1	.	TRBV6-2/TRBV6-3	TRBJ2-5	TGTGCCAGCAGCTCGGACAGGGGGCTGACCTACCAAGAGACCCAGTACTTC	CASSSDRGLTYQETQYF
.	few	TRBV10-3	TRBJ1-3	TGTGCCATCAGTGAGGGTGCTTCGGACACCATATATTTT	CAISEGASDTIYF
.	.	TRBV3-1	TRBJ2-5	TGTGCCAGCAGCCAAGATCGACTGGAGACCCAGTACTTC	CASSQDRLETQYF
TRBD2	.	TRBV6-2/TRBV6-3	TRBJ2-7	TGTGCCAGCAGCCGGGGACTAGCGCGATCGGGCACCTACGAGCAGTACTTC	CASSRGLARSGTYEQYF
TRBD2	many	TRBV6-6	TRBJ2-3	TGTGCCAGCAGCGACCTCGGGACTAGCGGGAGTGAAACCGAGTCTCGCACAGATACGCAGTATTTT	CASSDLGTSGSETESRTDTQYF
.	few	TRBV7-2	TRBJ2-2	TGTGCCAGCAGCTTATCTACGCGGGCGAACACCGGGGAGCTGTTTTTT	CASSLSTRANTGELFF
TRBD1	few	TRBV19	TRBJ1-1	TGTGCCAGTAGTGCAGACAGGGCCTCGAACACTGAAGCTTTCTTT	CASSADRASNTEAFF
.	many	TRBV7-8	TRBJ1-1	TGTGCCAGCAGCTTAGGTCTCAGCATGAACACTGAAGCTTTCTTT	CASSLGLSMNTEAFF
TRBD1	.	TRBV6-2/TRBV6-3	TRBJ1-1	TGTGCCAGCATCGTCGACAGGGTCGGAACTGAAGCTTTCTTT	CASIVDRVGTEAFF
TRBD2	many	TRBV10-3	TRBJ2-7	TGTGCCATCAGTGTCCGGGGGGACTCCTACGAGCAGTACTTC	CAISVRGDSYEQYF
TRBD2	many	TRBV12-3/TRBV12-4	TRBJ2-1	TGTGCCAGCACTGTATTATTAGCGGGAGTAGTTAATGAGCAGTTCTTC	CASTVLLAGVVNEQFF
TRBD2	many	TRBV6-4	TRBJ2-1	TGTGCCAGCAGTGAAGGACTAGCGGGGGACAATGAGCAGTTCTTC	CASSEGLAGDNEQFF
TRBD2	.	TRBV11-2	TRBJ2-5	TGTGCCAGCAGCCCTCCGGGGGGGGAGACCCAGTACTTC	CASSPPGGETQYF
.	.	TRBV3-1	TRBJ1-2	TGTGCCAGCAGCCCCTTCGGAAATGGCTACACCTTC	CASSPFGNGYTF
TRBD1	.	TRBV7-9	TRBJ2-3	TGTGCCAGCAGCTACCGGTTTCGGGACAGGGGCACAGATACGCAGTATTTT	CASSYRFRDRGTDTQYF
.	.	TRBV28	TRBJ2-2	TGTGCCAGCAGTTTATCAGGGACACTGAACACCGGGGAGCTGTTTTTT	CASSLSGTLNTGELFF
.	.	TRBV5-6	TRBJ2-1	TGTGCCAGCAGCCCGCCAGACGGTGGGCAGTTCTTC	CASSPPDGGQFF
TRBD1	many	TRBV7-2	TRBJ1-2	TGTGCCAGCAGTACAAGGACAGGGGTTCTTGATGGCTACACCTTC	CASSTRTGVLDGYTF
.	.	TRBV9	TRBJ2-1	TGTGCCAGCAGCCCACTAGTCGCAGGGGTAGGAGGGCAGTTCTTC	CASSPLVAGVGGQFF
TRBD2	.	TRBV11-2	TRBJ2-1	TGTGCCAGCAGCCGTTATGGGACAGGACTTGGACTAGCGGGAGGGAGCTCCTACAATGAGCAGTTCTTC	CASSRYGTGLGLAGGSSYNEQFF
TRBD1	.	TRBV6-5	TRBJ1-2	TGTGCCAGCAGCGCGGACAGGGGCAAGGGAGGCTACACCTTC	CASSADRGKGGYTF
.	few	TRBV12-3/TRBV12-4	TRBJ1-4	TGTGCCAGCAGTTTCCGGGGGGATGAAAAACTGTTTTTT	CASSFRGDEKLFF
.	.	TRBV4-3	TRBJ1-2	TGCGCCAGCAGCCAAAGTAATCATTGGGGCGGTGTTGGCTACACCTTC	CASSQSNHWGGVGYTF
.	.	TRBV29-1	TRBJ2-1	TGCAGCGTTGTAGGCAGCAACTCCTACAATGAGCAGTTCTTC	CSVVGSNSYNEQFF
TRBD1	.	TRBV29-1	TRBJ2-7	TGCAGCGTTGCAAGCCCTGGGACAGGGGTCCACGAGCAGTACTTC	CSVASPGTGVHEQYF
.	.	TRBV27	TRBJ1-2	TGTGCCAGCAGTTTATCTGTGGGAGGAGGCTATGGCTACACCTTC	CASSLSVGGGYGYTF
.	few	TRBV15	TRBJ1-6	TGTGCCACCAGCAGGGACCCGATAGCCCAGTCCCTCCACTTT	CATSRDPIAQSLHF
.	few	TRBV12-3/TRBV12-4	TRBJ2-2	TGTGCCAGCAGTTCCCTAATGCGGGTTGAGCCCGGGGAGCTGTTTTTT	CASSSLMRVEPGELFF
.	few	TRBV24-1	TRBJ2-1	TGTGCCACCAGTGATTGGAAGGGCAATGAGCAGTTCTTC	CATSDWKGNEQFF
.	few	TRBV15	TRBJ1-1	TGTGCCACCAGCAATCGCTTCGGGGTGGGGGGCACTGAAGCTTTCTTT	CATSNRFGVGGTEAFF
TRBD1	few	TRBV6-2/TRBV6-3	TRBJ1-5	TGTGCCAGTGGATCATTTACAGGGGGCAGGAGCAATCAGCCCCAGCATTTT	CASGSFTGGRSNQPQHF
TRBD2	many	TRBV7-6	TRBJ2-7	TGTGCCAGCAGCTTAAGACTAGCGGGTTCCTACGAGCAGTACTTC	CASSLRLAGSYEQYF
TRBD2	many	TRBV7-8	TRBJ2-7	TGTGCCAGCAGCTTACCGCTCGGGCTAGCGGTTAGCTCCTACGAGCAGTACTTC	CASSLPLGLAVSSYEQYF
TRBD1	many	TRBV19	TRBJ2-7	TGTGCCAGTAGTAACAGGGGGAAATACGAGCAGTACTTC	CASSNRGKYEQYF
.	few	TRBV28	TRBJ2-2	TGTGCCAGCAGTCCCGCCCTAGCGAGCACCGGGGAGCTGTTTTTT	CASSPALASTGELFF
TRBD1	.	TRBV5-1	TRBJ2-7	TGCGTCAGCAGCCCGGGACAGGGCTCCTACGAGCAGTACTTC	CVSSPGQGSYEQYF
.	few	TRBV6-5	TRBJ1-1	TGTGCCAGCAGTTATACGGCCCTCGGGAACACTGAAGCTTTCTTT	CASSYTALGNTEAFF
.	few	TRBV6-6	TRBJ1-1	TGTGCCAGCATAAGGGACCCAAACACTGAAGCTTTCTTT	CASIRDPNTEAFF
.	many	TRBV7-2	TRBJ2-5	TGTGCCAGCAGCTTAGAAGTCGGGACCCAGTACTTC	CASSLEVGTQYF
TRBD1	few	TRBV25-1	TRBJ2-7	TGTGCCAGCAGTGACGACAGGGTTCACGAGCAGTACTTC	CASSDDRVHEQYF
TRBD2	many	TRBV7-6	TRBJ2-3	TGTGCCAGCAGCTTAGTTCTAGCGGGAGGGCCGAGGGCAGATACGCAGTATTTT	CASSLVLAGGPRADTQYF
TRBD1	few	TRBV7-2	TRBJ2-7	TGTGCCAGCAGCTTATGGGGACAGGGGACGTACGAGCAGTACTTC	CASSLWGQGTYEQYF
TRBD1	.	TRBV6-5	TRBJ1-5	TGTGCCAGCAGATTGGACAGGGCGGGCAATCAGCCCCAGCATTTT	CASRLDRAGNQPQHF
.	many	TRBV7-9	TRBJ1-6	TGTGCCAGCAGCTTAGGAGGGTTGTCGGGGTCACCCCTCCACTTT	CASSLGGLSGSPLHF
.	.	TRBV19	TRBJ2-2	TGTGCCAGTAGTATAGATCCCCTAGAGTCGAACACCGGGGAGCTGTTTTTT	CASSIDPLESNTGELFF
.	many	TRBV7-8	TRBJ2-2	TGTGCCAGCAGCTTAGCCGGGGGTTACACCGGGGAGCTGTTTTTT	CASSLAGGYTGELFF
.	few	TRBV12-3/TRBV12-4	TRBJ1-1	TGTGCCAGCAGTTTCCTGGCAGGGAGAACAACTGAAGCTTTCTTT	CASSFLAGRTTEAFF
TRBD1	.	TRBV6-2/TRBV6-3	TRBJ1-5	TGTGCCAGCAGTATCCGGGACAGGGGTTTTCAGCCCCAGCATTTT	CASSIRDRGFQPQHF
TRBD1	.	TRBV12-3/TRBV12-4	TRBJ2-5	TGTGCCAGCAGCAGGGGGCTCGGGGAGACCAAGTACTTC	CASSRGLGETKYF
.	few	TRBV28	TRBJ2-4	TGTGCCAGCAGTTCCCCACTCCGGACAGGCGGGGACATTCAGTACTTC	CASSSPLRTGGDIQYF
.	many	TRBV6-5	TRBJ1-1	TGTGCCAGCAGTTACTCGAGGTCAAAGGGTTCTAACACTGAAGCTTTCTTT	CASSYSRSKGSNTEAFF
.	many	TRBV7-2	TRBJ2-1	TGTGCCAGCAGCCTACAGGTTCTCGGCAATGAGCAGTTCTTC	CASSLQVLGNEQFF
.	many	TRBV12-3/TRBV12-4	TRBJ2-2	TGTGCCAGCAGTTTATTGGGGGGTCGGACCGGGGAGCTGTTTTTT	CASSLLGGRTGELFF